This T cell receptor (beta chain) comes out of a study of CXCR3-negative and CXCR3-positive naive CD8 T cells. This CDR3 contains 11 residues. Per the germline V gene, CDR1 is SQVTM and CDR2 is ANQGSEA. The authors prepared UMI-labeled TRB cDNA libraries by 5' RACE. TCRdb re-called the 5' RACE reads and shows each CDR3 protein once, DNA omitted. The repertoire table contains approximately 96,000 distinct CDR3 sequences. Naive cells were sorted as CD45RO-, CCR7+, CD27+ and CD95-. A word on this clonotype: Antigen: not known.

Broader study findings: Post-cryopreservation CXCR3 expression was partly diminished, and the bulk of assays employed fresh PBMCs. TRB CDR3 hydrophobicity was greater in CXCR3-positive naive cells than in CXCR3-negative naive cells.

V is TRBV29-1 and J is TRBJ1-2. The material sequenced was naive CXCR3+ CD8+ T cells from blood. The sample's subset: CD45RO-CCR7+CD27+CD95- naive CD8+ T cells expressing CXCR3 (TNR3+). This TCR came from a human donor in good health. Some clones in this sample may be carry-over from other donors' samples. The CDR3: CSVRWDYGYTF.